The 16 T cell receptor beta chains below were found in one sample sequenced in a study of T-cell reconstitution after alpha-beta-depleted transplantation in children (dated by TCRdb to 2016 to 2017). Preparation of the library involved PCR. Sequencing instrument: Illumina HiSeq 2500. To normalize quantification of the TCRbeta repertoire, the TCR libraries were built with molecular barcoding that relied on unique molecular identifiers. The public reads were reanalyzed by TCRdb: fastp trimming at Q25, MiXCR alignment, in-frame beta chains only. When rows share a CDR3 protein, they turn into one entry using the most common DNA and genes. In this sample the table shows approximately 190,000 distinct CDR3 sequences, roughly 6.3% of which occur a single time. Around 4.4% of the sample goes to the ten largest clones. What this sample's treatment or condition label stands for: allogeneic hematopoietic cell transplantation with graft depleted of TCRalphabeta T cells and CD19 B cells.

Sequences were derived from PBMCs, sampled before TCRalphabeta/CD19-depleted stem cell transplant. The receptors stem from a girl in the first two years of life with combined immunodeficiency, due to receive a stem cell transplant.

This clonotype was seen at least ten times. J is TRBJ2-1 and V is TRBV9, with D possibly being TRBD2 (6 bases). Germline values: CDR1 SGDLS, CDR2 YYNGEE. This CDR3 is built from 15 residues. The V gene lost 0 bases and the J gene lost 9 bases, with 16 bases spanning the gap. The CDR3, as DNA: TGTGCCAGCAGCGTAGATGGCGGAGGGAAGGGTGAGCAGTTCTTC. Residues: CASSVDGGGKGEQFF.

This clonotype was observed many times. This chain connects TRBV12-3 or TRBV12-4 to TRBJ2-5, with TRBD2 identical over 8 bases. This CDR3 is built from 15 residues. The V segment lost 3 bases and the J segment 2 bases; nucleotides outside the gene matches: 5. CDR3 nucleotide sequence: TGTGCCAGCAGTTTCAGCGGGAGTTGGCAAGAGACCCAGTACTTC. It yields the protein CASSFSGSWQETQYF.

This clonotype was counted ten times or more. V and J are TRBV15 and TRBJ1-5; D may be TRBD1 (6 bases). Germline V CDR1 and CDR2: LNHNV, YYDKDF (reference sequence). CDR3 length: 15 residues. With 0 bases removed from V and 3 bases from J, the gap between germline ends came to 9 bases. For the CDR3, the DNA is TGTGCCACCAGCAGAGAGGGGGGGCTCAATCAGCCCCAGCATTTT. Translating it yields CATSREGGLNQPQHF.

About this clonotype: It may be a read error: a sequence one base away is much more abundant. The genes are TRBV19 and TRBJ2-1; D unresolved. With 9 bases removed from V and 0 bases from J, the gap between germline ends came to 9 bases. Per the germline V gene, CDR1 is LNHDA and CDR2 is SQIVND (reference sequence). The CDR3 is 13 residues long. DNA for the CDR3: TGTGCCAGCGCGTGGAGCTCCTACAATGAGCAGTTCTTC. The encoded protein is CASAWSSYNEQFF. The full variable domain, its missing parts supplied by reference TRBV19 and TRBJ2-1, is DGGITQSPKYLFRKEGQNVTLSCEQNLNHDAMYWYRQDPGQGLRLIYYSQIVNDFQKGDIAEGYSVSREKKESFPLTVTSAQKNPTAFYLCASAWSSYNEQFFGPGTRLTVL.

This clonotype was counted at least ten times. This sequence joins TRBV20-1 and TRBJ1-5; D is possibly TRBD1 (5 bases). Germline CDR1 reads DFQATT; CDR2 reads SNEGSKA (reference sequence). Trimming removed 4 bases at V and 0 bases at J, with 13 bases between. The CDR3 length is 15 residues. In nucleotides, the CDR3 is TGCAGTGCTACGTTAGGGGCTTATAGCAATCAGCCCCAGCATTTT. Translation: CSATLGAYSNQPQHF.

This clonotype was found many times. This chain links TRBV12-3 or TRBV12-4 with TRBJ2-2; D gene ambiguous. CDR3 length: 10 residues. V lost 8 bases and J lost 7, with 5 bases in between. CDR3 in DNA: TGTGCCAGCTGTGGCGGGGAGCTGTTTTTT. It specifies CASCGGELFF.

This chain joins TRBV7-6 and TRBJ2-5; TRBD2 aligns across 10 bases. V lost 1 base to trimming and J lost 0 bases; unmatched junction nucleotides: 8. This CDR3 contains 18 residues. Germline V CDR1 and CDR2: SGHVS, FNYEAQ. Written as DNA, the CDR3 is TGTGCCAGCAGCTTAGAAGCCGAACTAGCGGGGTACCAAGAGACCCAGTACTTC. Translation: CASSLEAELAGYQETQYF.

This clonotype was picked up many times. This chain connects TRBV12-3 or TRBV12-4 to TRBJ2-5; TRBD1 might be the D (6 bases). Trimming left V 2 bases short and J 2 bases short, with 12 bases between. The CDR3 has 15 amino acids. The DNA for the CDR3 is TGTGCCAGCAGTTTATCTCAGGGGCGGCAAGAGACCCAGTACTTC. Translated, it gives CASSLSQGRQETQYF.

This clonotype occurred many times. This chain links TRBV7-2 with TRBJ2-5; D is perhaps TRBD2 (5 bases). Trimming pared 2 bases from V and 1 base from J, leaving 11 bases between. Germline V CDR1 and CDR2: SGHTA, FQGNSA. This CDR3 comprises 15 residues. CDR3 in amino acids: CASSLSRALQETQYF. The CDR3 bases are TGTGCCAGCAGCTTATCGAGGGCCCTCCAAGAGACCCAGTACTTC.

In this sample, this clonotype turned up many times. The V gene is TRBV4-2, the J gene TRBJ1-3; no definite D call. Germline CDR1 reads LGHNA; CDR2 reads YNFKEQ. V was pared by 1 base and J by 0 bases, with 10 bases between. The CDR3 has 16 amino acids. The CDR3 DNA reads TGTGCCAGCAGCCAAGTGATATTCAGCTCTGGAAACACCATATATTTT. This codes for CASSQVIFSSGNTIYF.

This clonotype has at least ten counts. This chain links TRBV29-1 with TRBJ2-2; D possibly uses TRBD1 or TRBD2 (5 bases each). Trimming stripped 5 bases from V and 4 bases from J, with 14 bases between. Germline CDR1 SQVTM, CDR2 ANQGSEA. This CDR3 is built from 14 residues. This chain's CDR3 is CSVTGTAGTGELFF. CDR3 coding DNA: TGCAGCGTTACGGGGACCGCGGGCACCGGGGAGCTGTTTTTT.

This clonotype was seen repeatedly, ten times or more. DNA of the CDR3: TGTGCCAGCAGCCTAACGGGACTAGCGGGAGGGCCCAAAGTGTACGAGCAGTACTTC. Its translation is CASSLTGLAGGPKVYEQYF. This chain uses TRBV4-2 with TRBJ2-7, with 16 positions matching TRBD2. The ends lost 4 bases at V and 4 bases at J; junction bases unmatched: 13. Germline V gene data show CDR1 as LGHNA and CDR2 as YNFKEQ. The CDR3 length is 19 residues.

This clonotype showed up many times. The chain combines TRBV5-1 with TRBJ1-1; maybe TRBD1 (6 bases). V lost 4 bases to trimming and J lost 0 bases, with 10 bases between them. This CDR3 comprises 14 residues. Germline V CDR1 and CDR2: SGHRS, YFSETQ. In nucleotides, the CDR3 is TGCGCCAGCAGCGAGACAGGTATGAACACTGAAGCTTTCTTT. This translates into CASSETGMNTEAFF.

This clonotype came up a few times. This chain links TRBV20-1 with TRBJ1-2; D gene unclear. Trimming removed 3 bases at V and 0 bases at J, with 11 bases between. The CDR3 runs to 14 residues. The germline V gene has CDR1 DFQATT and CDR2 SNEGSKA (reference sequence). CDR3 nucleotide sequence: TGCAGTGCTAGCCGCAGTTCTCCTAACTATGGCTACACCTTC. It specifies CSASRSSPNYGYTF.

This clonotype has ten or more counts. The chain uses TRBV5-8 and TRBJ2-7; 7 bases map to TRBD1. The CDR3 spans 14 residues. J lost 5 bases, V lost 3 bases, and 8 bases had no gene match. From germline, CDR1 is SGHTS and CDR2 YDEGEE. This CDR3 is CASSSGQTYDEQYF. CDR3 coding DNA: TGTGCCAGCAGCTCGGGACAGACGTACGACGAGCAGTACTTC. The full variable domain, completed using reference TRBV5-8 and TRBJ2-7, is EAGVTQSPTHLIKTRGQQATLRCSPISGHTSVYWYQQALGLGLQFLLWYDEGEERNRGNFPPRFSGRQFPNYSSELNVNALELEDSALYLCASSSGQTYDEQYFGPGTRLTVT.

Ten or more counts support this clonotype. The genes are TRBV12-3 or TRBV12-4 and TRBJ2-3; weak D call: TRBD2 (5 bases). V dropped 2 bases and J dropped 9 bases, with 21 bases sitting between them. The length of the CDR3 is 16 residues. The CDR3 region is CASSLNPLPSGKTQYF. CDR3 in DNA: TGTGCCAGCAGTTTAAATCCCCTCCCATCCGGGAAGACGCAGTATTTT.